This T cell receptor beta chain came from a study of cytomegalovirus exposure and HLA in healthy donors. Study details: Most donors, less than 85% of 350 to 450 genotyped, fell in the Caucasian-associated ancestry cluster. Study-level points and caveats: TCR beta V- and J-gene trimming, according to a later analysis, was linked to a missense DCLRE1C variant. Several top significant clusters appeared, in a later analysis, to be linked to common viral pathogens. Reported results showed that the classifier diagnosed cytomegalovirus status with high specificity and sensitivity.

The primer mix had 60 Vbeta and 13 Jbeta primers. Some clones are missing from TCRdb's copy, which holds only in-frame ones; the method was immunoSEQ multiplex PCR. The sample has some 150,000 clones; 80% to 90% are singletons. CDR1 SGHAT and CDR2 FQNNGV come from the germline V gene. The CDR3 is 17 residues long. V was cut by 6 bases and J by 4 bases, with 21 bases left in between. With respect to this clone: The antigen is unknown.

The gene calls are TRBV11-2 and TRBJ1-4; tentatively, D is TRBD1 (6 bases). The sample consisted of PBMCs. This sequence originates from a woman in her thirties or forties in good health and CMV-seropositive. Here the CDR3 reads CASSPDRPGSLNEKLFF. The CDR3 coding sequence is TGTGCCAGCAGTCCTGACAGGCCCGGGTCGCTTAATGAAAAACTGTTTTTT.